This T cell receptor (beta chain) originates from a study of control samples from healthy donors and cancer patients (dated by TCRdb to 2019 to 2021). Preparation of the library involved the immunoSEQ multiplex PCR assay. TCRdb stores this immuneACCESS table with in-frame sequences only. Part of the clones is absent; in the studies checked, under half of the shortfall reflects unresolved V genes, and no reason is known for the rest. This sample is represented by about 88,000 clones; approximately 95% of them were singletons. The ten largest clones add up to around 8.5% of the sample. This clone was picked up one time. This receptor's antigen is unknown. Per-base quality was not reported, and no clone a single base away is much larger than it. At the junction V is shortened by 1 base and J by 5 bases, with 11 bases in between. The CDR3 spans 14 residues, from the cysteine through the phenylalanine. The read is trimmed to its CDR3 DNA, 42 bases read in frame from base 1. From the germline V gene (reference sequence), CDR1 is LNHDA and CDR2 is SQIVND.

The chain is encoded by TRBV19 joined to TRBJ1-2, with TRBD1 as a weak D call on 5 bases. The specimen sequenced was blood. This TCR derives from a man aged 18 to 29 in good health. The sequenced DNA is TGTGCCAGTAGTATAGCCCGTGGGGGGTATGGCTACACCTTC. It translates as CASSIARGGYGYTF.